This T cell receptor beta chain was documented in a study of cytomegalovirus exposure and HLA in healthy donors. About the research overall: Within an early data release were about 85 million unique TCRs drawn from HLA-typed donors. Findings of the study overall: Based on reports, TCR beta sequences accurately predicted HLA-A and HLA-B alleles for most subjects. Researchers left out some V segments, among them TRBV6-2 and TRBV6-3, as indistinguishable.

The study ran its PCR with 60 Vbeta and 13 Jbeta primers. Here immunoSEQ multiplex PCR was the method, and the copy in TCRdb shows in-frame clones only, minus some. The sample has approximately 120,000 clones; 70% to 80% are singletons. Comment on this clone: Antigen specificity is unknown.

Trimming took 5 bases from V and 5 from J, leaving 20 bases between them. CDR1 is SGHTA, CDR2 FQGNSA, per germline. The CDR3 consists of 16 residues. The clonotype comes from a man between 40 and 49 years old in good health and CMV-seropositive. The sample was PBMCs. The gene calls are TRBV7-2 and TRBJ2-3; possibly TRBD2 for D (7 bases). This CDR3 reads CASSPGWGGEVDTQYF. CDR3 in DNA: TGTGCCAGCAGCCCCGGTTGGGGGGGCGAGGTAGATACGCAGTATTTT. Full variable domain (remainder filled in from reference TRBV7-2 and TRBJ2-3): GAGVSQSPSNKVTEKGKDVELRCDPISGHTALYWYRQSLGQGLEFLIYFQGNSAPDKSGLPSDRFSAERTGGSVSTLTIQRTQQEDSAVYLCASSPGWGGEVDTQYFGPGTRLTVL.